The next 8 T cell receptor beta chains were all read from a single sample in a study of beta chain features in type 1 diabetes. Of the isolated RNA, all was reverse transcribed, and so the sequenced material was expressed TCRB transcripts. Clones were read by immunoSEQ multiplex PCR, and TCRdb kept only the in-frame ones, dropping some. The table records over 700,000 clones, about a sixth of them present only once. What was sequenced was naive CD4+ T cells from blood. The receptors here all came from a woman between 18 and 29 years old in good health.

This chain links TRBV7-2 with TRBJ2-5, with TRBD2 identical over 14 bases. Germline CDR1 is SGHTA and CDR2 is FQGNSA. J lost 5 bases, V lost 3 bases, and 2 bases had no gene match. The CDR3 is 15 residues long. CDR3 sequence (DNA): TGTGCCAGCAGCTTGACTAGCGGGAGGGTGGAGACCCAGTACTTC. Its translation is CASSLTSGRVETQYF.

This clone was detected a few times. The chain carries TRBV29-1 and TRBJ2-3; 11 bases line up with TRBD2. This CDR3 is built from 15 residues. Germline V gives CDR1 SQVTM, CDR2 ANQGSEA. V was clipped by 6 bases and J by 5 bases; unmatched bases: 10. The CDR3 bases are TGCAGCGTCGCTGTAGCGGGAGGGCCGGGAGATACGCAGTATTTT. Its protein is CSVAVAGGPGDTQYF.

Here the CDR3 DNA reads TGTGCCAGCAGCGTCGGACGCCGCGACAGCATTAATGAAAAACTGTTTTTT. Protein sequence: CASSVGRRDSINEKLFF. This chain uses TRBV9 with TRBJ1-4; D may be TRBD1 (5 bases). The CDR3 is 17 residues long. The ends were cut back, 2 bases at V and 4 bases at J, with 18 bases in the middle. Germline CDR1 reads SGDLS; CDR2 reads YYNGEE.

The rearrangement joins TRBV20-1 to TRBJ2-3; a weak D match, TRBD2 (6 bases). CDR3 length: 11 amino acids. Germline assignment: CDR1 DFQATT and CDR2 SNEGSKA (reference sequence). V shed 1 base and J shed 11 bases, with 10 bases lying between them. The CDR3 nucleotides read TGCAGTGCTAGAGTCCCGGAGGGGCAGTATTTT. Translating it yields CSARVPEGQYF.

The V and J genes are TRBV2 and TRBJ2-5, with no clear D. Trimming removed 0 bases at V and 5 bases at J, with 4 bases between. The CDR3 totals 12 residues. Germline CDR1 reads SNHLY; CDR2 reads FYNNEI. CDR3 loop: CASSEAIETQYF. The CDR3, as DNA: TGTGCCAGCAGTGAAGCGATCGAGACCCAGTACTTC.

CDR3 amino acids: CASSGRTSTLSYNEQFF. The CDR3 region has the DNA TGTGCCAGCAGCGGAAGAACTAGCACACTCTCCTACAATGAGCAGTTCTTC. V gene TRBV9 combines with J gene TRBJ2-1; D may be TRBD2 (6 bases). Germline V CDR1 and CDR2: SGDLS, YYNGEE. V was shortened by 3 bases and J by 0 bases, with 16 bases between the two germline ends. The CDR3 is 17 amino acids. The variable domain in full, completed from reference TRBV9 and TRBJ2-1, reads DSGVTQTPKHLITATGQRVTLRCSPRSGDLSVYWYQQSLDQGLQFLIQYYNGEERAKGNILERFSAQQFPDLHSELNLSSLELGDSALYFCASSGRTSTLSYNEQFFGPGTRLTVL.

On this clone: The same CDR3 is also encoded by other DNA sequences in this sample. The genes are TRBV18 and TRBJ1-4; no clear D. This CDR3 has 13 residues. Trimming removed 0 bases at V and 3 bases at J, with 2 bases between. CDR1 is KGHSH and CDR2 is LQKENI in the germline V gene. CDR3 nucleotide sequence: TGTGCCAGCTCACCACCGTCTAATGAAAAACTGTTTTTT. Amino acid sequence: CASSPPSNEKLFF.

The V call is TRBV18, the J call TRBJ2-5; D call uncertain. This CDR3 has 15 amino acids. V lost 3 bases and J lost 2, with 13 bases in between. The germline gives CDR1 KGHSH, CDR2 LQKENI. CDR3 DNA sequence: TGTGCCAGCTCACCGACGGCGCGACGACAAGAGACCCAGTACTTC. This gives the protein CASSPTARRQETQYF.